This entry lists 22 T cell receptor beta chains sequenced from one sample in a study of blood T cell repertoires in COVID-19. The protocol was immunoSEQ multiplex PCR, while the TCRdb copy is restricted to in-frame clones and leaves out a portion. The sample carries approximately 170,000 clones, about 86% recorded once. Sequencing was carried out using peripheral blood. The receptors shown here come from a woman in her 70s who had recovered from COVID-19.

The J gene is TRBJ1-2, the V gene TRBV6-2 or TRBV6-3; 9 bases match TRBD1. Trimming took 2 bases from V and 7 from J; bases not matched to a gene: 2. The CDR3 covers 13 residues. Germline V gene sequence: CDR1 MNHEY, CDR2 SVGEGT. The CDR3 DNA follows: TGTGCCAGCAGTTACGGGACAGGGCCTGGCTACACCTTC. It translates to CASSYGTGPGYTF.

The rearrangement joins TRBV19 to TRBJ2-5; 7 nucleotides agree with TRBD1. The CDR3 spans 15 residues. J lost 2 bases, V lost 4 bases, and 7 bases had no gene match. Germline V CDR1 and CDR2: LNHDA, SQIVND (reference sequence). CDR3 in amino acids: CASSSRQGRQETQYF. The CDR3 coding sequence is TGTGCCAGTAGTAGCCGACAGGGACGACAAGAGACCCAGTACTTC.

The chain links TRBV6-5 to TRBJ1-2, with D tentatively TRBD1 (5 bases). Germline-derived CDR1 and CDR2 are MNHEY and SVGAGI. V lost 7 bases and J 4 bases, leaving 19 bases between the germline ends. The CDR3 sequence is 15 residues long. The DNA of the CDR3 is TGTGCCAGCAACGAAGAGGGTGGGGGACTCTATGGCTACACCTTC. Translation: CASNEEGGGLYGYTF.

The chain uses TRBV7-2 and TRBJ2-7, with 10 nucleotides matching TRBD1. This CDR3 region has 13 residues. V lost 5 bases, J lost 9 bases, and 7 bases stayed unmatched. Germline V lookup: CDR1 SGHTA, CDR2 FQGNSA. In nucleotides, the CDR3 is TGTGCCAGCAGCGCCAGACAGGGGGCCGGGCAGTACTTC. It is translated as CASSARQGAGQYF.

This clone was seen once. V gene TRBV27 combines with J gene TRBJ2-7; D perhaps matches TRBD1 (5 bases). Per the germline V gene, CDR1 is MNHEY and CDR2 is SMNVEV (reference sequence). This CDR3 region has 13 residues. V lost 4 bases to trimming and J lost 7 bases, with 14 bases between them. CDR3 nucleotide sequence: TGTGCCAGCAGTTCCGACAGCTCAGGGGAGCAGTACTTC. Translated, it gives CASSSDSSGEQYF.

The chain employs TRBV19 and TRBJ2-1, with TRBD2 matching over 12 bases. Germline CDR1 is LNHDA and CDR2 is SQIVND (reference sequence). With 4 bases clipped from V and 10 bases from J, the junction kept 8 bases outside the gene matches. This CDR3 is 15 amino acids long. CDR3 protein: CASSTSGRAGGEQFF. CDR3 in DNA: TGTGCCAGTAGTACTAGCGGGAGGGCCGGGGGGGAGCAGTTCTTC. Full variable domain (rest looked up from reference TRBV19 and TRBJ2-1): DGGITQSPKYLFRKEGQNVTLSCEQNLNHDAMYWYRQDPGQGLRLIYYSQIVNDFQKGDIAEGYSVSREKKESFPLTVTSAQKNPTAFYLCASSTSGRAGGEQFFGPGTRLTVL.

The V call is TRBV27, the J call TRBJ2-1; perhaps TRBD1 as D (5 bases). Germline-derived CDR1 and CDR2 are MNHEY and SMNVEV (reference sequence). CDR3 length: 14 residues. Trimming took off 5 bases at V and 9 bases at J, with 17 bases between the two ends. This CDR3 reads CASSPNLPGAEQFF. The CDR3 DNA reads TGTGCCAGCAGTCCTAACCTGCCTGGGGCTGAGCAGTTCTTC.

The CDR3 coding sequence is TGTGCCAGTTGCGGGGGGCCTATGAACACTGAAGCTTTCTTT. Encoded protein: CASCGGPMNTEAFF. The J gene is TRBJ1-1, the V gene TRBV19; possibly TRBD1 for D (6 bases). This CDR3 spans 14 amino acids. The V end lost 8 bases, the J end lost 0 bases, and 13 bases lay between the germline ends. Per germline, CDR1 LNHDA and CDR2 SQIVND (reference sequence).

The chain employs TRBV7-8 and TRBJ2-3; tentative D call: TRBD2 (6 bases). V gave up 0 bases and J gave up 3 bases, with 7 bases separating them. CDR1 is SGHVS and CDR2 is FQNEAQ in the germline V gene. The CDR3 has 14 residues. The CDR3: CASSLAEGTDTQYF. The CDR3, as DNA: TGTGCCAGCAGCTTAGCGGAGGGGACAGATACGCAGTATTTT.

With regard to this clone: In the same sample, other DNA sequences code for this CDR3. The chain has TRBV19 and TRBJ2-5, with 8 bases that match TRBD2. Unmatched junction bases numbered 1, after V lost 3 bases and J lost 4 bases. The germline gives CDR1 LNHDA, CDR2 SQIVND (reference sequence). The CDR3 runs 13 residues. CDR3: CASSMAGGETQYF. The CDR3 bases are TGTGCCAGTAGTATGGCGGGGGGAGAGACCCAGTACTTC.

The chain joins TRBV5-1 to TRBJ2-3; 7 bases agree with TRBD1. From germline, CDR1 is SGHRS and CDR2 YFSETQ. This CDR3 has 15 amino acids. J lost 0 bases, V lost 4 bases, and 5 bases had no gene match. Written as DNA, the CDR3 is TGCGCCAGCAGCGGGATGGGACAGAGCACAGATACGCAGTATTTT. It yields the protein CASSGMGQSTDTQYF. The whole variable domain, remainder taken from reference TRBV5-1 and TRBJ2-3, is KAGVTQTPRYLIKTRGQQVTLSCSPISGHRSVSWYQQTPGQGLQFLFEYFSETQRNKGNFPGRFSGRQFSNSRSEMNVSTLELGDSALYLCASSGMGQSTDTQYFGPGTRLTVL.

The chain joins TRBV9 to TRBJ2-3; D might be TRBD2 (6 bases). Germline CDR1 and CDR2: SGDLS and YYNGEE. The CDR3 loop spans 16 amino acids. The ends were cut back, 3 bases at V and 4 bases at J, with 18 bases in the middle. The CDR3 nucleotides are TGTGCCAGCAGCGAGGGGTCGCGACGCGGGGCAGATACGCAGTATTTT. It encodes CASSEGSRRGADTQYF.

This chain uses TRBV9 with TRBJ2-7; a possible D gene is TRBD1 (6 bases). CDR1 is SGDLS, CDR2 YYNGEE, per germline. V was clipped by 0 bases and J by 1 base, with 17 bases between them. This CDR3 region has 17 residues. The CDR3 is CASSVEGQGSLSYEQYF. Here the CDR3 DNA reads TGTGCCAGCAGCGTAGAGGGTCAGGGGTCCCTTTCCTACGAGCAGTACTTC.

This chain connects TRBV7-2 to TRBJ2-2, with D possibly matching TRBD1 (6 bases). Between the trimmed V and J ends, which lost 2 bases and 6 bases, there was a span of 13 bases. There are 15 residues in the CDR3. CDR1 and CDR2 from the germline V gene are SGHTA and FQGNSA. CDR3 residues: CASSLMGARAGELFF. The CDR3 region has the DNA TGTGCCAGCAGCTTAATGGGGGCGCGGGCCGGGGAGCTGTTTTTT.

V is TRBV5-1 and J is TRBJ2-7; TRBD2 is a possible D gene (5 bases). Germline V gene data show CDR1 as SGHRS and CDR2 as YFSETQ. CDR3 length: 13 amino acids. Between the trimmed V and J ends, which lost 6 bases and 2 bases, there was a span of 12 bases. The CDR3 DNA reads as TGCGCCAGCATGCCGGACTCCGCCTACGAGCAGTACTTC. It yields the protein CASMPDSAYEQYF.

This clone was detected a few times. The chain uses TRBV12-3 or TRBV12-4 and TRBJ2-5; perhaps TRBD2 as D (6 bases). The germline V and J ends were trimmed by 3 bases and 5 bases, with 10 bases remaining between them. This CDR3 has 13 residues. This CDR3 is CASSFNGGETQYF. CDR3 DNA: TGTGCCAGCAGTTTTAATGGGGGGGAGACCCAGTACTTC.

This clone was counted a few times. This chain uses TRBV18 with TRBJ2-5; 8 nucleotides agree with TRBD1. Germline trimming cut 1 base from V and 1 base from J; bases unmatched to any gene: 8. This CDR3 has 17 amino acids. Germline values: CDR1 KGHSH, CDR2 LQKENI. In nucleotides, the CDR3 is TGTGCCAGCTCACCACTTACAGGGGGGAGGATCCAAGAGACCCAGTACTTC. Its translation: CASSPLTGGRIQETQYF.

Here the CDR3 reads CAWSLGIRSPLHF. The CDR3 DNA reads as TGTGCCTGGAGCCTGGGCATACGGTCACCCCTCCACTTT. This chain uses TRBV30 with TRBJ1-6; no definite D call. Germline lookup yields CDR1 GTSNPN and CDR2 SVGIG (reference sequence). CDR3 length: 13 amino acids. Deletions cut 3 bases from V and 10 bases from J, with 13 bases between. The full variable domain, its missing parts supplied by reference TRBV30 and TRBJ1-6, is SQTIHQWPATLVQPVGSPLSLECTVEGTSNPNLYWYRQAAGRGLQLLFYSVGIGQISSEVPQNLSASRPQDRQFILSSKKLLLSDSGFYLCAWSLGIRSPLHFGNGTRLTVT.

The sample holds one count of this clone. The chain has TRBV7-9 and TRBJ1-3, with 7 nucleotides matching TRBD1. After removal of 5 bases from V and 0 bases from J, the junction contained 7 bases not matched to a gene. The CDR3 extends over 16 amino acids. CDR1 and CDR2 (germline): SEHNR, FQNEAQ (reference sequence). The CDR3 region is CASSPTGDPSGNTIYF. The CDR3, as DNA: TGTGCCAGCAGCCCAACAGGGGATCCCTCTGGAAACACCATATATTTT. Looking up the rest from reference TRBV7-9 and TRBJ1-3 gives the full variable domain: DTGVSQNPRHKITKRGQNVTFRCDPISEHNRLYWYRQTLGQGPEFLTYFQNEAQLEKSRLLSDRFSAERPKGSFSTLEIQRTEQGDSAMYLCASSPTGDPSGNTIYFGEGSWLTVV.

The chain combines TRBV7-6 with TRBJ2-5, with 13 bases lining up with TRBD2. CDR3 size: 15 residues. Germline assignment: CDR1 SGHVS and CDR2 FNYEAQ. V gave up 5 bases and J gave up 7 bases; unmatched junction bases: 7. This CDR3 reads CASSPRTSGGGTQYF. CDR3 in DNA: TGTGCCAGCAGCCCCCGGACTAGCGGGGGAGGGACCCAGTACTTC. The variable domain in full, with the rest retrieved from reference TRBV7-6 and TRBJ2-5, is GAGVSQSPRYKVTKRGQDVALRCDPISGHVSLYWYRQALGQGPEFLTYFNYEAQQDKSGLPNDRFSAERPEGSISTLTIQRTEQRDSAMYRCASSPRTSGGGTQYFGPGTRLLVL.

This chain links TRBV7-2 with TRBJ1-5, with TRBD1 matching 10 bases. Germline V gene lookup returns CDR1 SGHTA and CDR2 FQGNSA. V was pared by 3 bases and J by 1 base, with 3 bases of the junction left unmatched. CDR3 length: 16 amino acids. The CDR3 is CASSFRTGGSNQPQHF. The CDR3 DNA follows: TGTGCCAGCAGCTTTCGGACAGGGGGAAGCAATCAGCCCCAGCATTTT.

In nucleotides, the CDR3 is TGTGCCAGCAGAGGACAGTCTGAAGCTTTCTTT. Amino acids: CASRGQSEAFF. The chain combines TRBV28 with TRBJ1-1, with D perhaps matching TRBD1 (6 bases). Germline V CDR1 and CDR2: MDHEN, SYDVKM. V was trimmed by 6 bases and J by 6 bases, leaving 8 bases between them. The CDR3 has 11 residues.